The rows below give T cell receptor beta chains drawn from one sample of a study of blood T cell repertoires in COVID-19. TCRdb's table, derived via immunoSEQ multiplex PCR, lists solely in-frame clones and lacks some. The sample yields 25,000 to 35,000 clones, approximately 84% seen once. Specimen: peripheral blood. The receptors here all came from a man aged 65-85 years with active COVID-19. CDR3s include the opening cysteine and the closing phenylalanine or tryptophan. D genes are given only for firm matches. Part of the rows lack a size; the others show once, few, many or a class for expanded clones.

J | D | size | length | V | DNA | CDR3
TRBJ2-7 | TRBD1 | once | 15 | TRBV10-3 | TGTGCCATCAAAGGCTCGACAGGGAGCTACTACGAGCAGTACTTC | CAIKGSTGSYYEQYF
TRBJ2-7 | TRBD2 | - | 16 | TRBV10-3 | TGTGCCATCAGCCCCGGAAGCGGGGGGGCCCCCTACGAGCAGTACTTC | CAISPGSGGAPYEQYF
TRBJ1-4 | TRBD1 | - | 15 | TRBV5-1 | TGCGCCAGCAGGACCTCGACAGGGGTGGGGGAAAAACTGTTTTTT | CASRTSTGVGEKLFF
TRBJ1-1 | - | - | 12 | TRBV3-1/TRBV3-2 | TGTGCCAGCAGTTGGGGGGATACTGAAGCTTTCTTT | CASSWGDTEAFF
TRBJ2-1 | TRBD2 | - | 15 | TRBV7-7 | TGTGCCAGCAGCTTAGGAGCGGGGGGAAACAATGAGCAGTTCTTC | CASSLGAGGNNEQFF
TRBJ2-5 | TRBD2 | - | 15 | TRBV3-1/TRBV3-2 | TGTGCCAGCAGCCAAGGGCGGGGGGCCCCAGCAGCCCAGTACTTC | CASSQGRGAPAAQYF
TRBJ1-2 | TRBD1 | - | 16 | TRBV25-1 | TGTGCCAGCAAGGGGACAGGGGGCGATGTGGACTATGGCTACACCTTC | CASKGTGGDVDYGYTF
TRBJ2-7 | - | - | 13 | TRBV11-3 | TGTGCCAGCAGCCCCGACCCTCGGGGGGAGCAGTACTTC | CASSPDPRGEQYF
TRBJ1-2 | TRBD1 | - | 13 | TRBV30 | TGTGCCTGGAGTCCGGGACAGGGCCGGGGCTACACCTTC | CAWSPGQGRGYTF
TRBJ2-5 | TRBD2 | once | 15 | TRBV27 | TGTGCCAGCAGTTTTTCCGGGGGGGCTCAAGAGACCCAGTACTTC | CASSFSGGAQETQYF
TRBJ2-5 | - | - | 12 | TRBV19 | TGTGCCAGTAGCTACAGGAAAGAGACCCAGTACTTC | CASSYRKETQYF
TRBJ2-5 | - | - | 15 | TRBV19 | TGTGCCAGTAGTATAGGGGGGGAGTTGAAAGAGACCCAGTACTTC | CASSIGGELKETQYF
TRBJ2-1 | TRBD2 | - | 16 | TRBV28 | TGTGCCAGCAGTTCTCTAGTGGCGGGGGCCTACAATGAGCAGTTCTTC | CASSSLVAGAYNEQFF
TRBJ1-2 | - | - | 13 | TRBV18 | TGTGCCAGCTCACCCGACACTCTGTATGGCTACACCTTC | CASSPDTLYGYTF
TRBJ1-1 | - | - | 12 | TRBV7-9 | TGTGCCAGCAGGACAGGGAACACTGAAGCTTTCTTT | CASRTGNTEAFF
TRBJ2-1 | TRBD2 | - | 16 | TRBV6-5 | TGTGCCAGCAGTTACTCCAGGCGTAGCGGGGGCAATGAGCAGTTCTTC | CASSYSRRSGGNEQFF
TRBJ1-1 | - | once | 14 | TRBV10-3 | TGTGCCATCAGTGGCACAGAAATGAACACTGAAGCTTTCTTT | CAISGTEMNTEAFF
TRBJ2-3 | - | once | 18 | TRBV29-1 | TGCAGCGTTGGGCAGGGTCGTACCCTGGGGATGGCCACAGATACGCAGTATTTT | CSVGQGRTLGMATDTQYF
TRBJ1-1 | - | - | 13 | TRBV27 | TGTGCCAGCAGTTTAGGCTGGAACACTGAAGCTTTCTTT | CASSLGWNTEAFF
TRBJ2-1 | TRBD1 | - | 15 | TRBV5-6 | TGTGCCAGCAGCGCGGACAGGGGGCTCAACAATGAGCAGTTCTTC | CASSADRGLNNEQFF
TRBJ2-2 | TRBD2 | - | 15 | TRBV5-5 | TGTGCCAGCAGCTTGAGGACTAGCATCACCGGGGAGCTGTTTTTT | CASSLRTSITGELFF
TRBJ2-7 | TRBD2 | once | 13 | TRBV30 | TGTGCCTGGAGTGTAAGGGAGGGACTCGAGCAGTACTTC | CAWSVREGLEQYF
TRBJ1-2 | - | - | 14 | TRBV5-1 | TGCGCCAGCAGTACCGACAGCCGGGTGGGTGGCTACACCTTC | CASSTDSRVGGYTF
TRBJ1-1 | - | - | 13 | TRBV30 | TGTGCCTGGATCTATGGGCTGAACACTGAAGCTTTCTTT | CAWIYGLNTEAFF
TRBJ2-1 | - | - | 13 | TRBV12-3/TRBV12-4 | TGTGCCAGCAGTTTGGGCCGATTTAATGAGCAGTTCTTC | CASSLGRFNEQFF
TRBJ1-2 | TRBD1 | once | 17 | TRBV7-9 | TGTGCCAGCAGCTTAGGTGCGACAGGGGAATCCCGCTATGGCTACACCTTC | CASSLGATGESRYGYTF
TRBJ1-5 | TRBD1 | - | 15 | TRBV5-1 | TGCGCCAGCAGCTTGGGGACAGGGGGCTCTCAGCCCCAGCATTTT | CASSLGTGGSQPQHF
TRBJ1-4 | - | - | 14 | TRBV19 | TGTGCCAGTAGTATGGCAGGGGTTCGCGAAAAACTGTTTTTT | CASSMAGVREKLFF
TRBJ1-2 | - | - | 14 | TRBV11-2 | TGTGCCAGCAGCTTAGTTGGGCCCGGCTATGGCTACACCTTC | CASSLVGPGYGYTF
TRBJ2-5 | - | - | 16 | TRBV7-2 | TGTGCCAGCAGCTTAAGGATTGGCAGGGTAGGGGAGACCCAGTACTTC | CASSLRIGRVGETQYF
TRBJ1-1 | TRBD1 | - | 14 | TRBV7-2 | TGTGCCAGCAGCTTAGGGGTACAGGGGGCGGAAGCTTTCTTT | CASSLGVQGAEAFF
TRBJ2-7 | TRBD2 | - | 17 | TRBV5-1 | TGCGCCAGCAGCTTGGCCTCGACTAGCGGGGGATCGTACGAGCAGTACTTC | CASSLASTSGGSYEQYF
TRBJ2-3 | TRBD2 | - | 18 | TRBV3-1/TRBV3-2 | TGTGCCAGCAGCCAAGATCGGAGCGGGAGAAGAAGCACAGATACGCAGTATTTT | CASSQDRSGRRSTDTQYF
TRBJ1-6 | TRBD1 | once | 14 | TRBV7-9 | TGTGCCAGCAGCTTGACAGGGTCCAATTCACCCCTCCACTTT | CASSLTGSNSPLHF
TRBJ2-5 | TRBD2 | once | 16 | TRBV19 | TGTGCCAGTAGTTCCCCTAGCGGGGGGGTCCAAGAGACCCAGTACTTC | CASSSPSGGVQETQYF
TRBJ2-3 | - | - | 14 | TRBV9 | TGTGCCAGCAGCGTATTCCAGGGAGGAGATACGCAGTATTTT | CASSVFQGGDTQYF
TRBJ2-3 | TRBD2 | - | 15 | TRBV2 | TGTGCCAGCAGCGGTACTAGCGGGGGGACAGATACGCAGTATTTT | CASSGTSGGTDTQYF
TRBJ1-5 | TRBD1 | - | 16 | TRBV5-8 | TGTGCCAGCAGCTCGCCGACAGGGGGCACGCGTCAGCCCCAGCATTTT | CASSSPTGGTRQPQHF
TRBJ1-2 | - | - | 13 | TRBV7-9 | TGTGCCGAAGAGTCTATGAGCGCTTATGGCTACACCTTC | CAEESMSAYGYTF
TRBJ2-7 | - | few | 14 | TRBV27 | TGTGCCAGCAGTCACGGACAGAGCCCTCGCGAGCAGTACTTC | CASSHGQSPREQYF
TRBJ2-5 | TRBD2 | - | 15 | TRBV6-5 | TGTGCCAGCAGTTACTCACGACTAGCGGGGGACACCCAGTACTTC | CASSYSRLAGDTQYF
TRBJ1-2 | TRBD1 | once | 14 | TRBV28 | TGTGCCAGCAGTGAGGGACAGGGGGCGCGGGGCTACACCTTC | CASSEGQGARGYTF
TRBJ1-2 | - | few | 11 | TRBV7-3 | TGTGCCAGCAGGAGGGACTATGGCTACACCTTC | CASRRDYGYTF
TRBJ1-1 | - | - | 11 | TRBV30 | TGTGCCTGGAGTGTGACCCTGGGCGCTTTCTTT | CAWSVTLGAFF
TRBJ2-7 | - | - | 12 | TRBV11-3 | TGTGCCAGCAGTACCTCAGGGGACGAGCAGTACTTC | CASSTSGDEQYF
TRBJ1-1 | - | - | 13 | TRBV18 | TGTGCCAGCTCACGAAAGGGGGACACTGAAGCTTTCTTT | CASSRKGDTEAFF
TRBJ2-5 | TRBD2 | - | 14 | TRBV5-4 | TGTGCCAGCAGCCCGGGGGGGGAACAAGAGACCCAGTACTTC | CASSPGGEQETQYF